A selection of T cell receptor beta chains follows, all from one sample in a study of cytomegalovirus exposure and HLA in healthy donors. Sequencing used immunoSEQ multiplex PCR; TCRdb keeps in-frame clones, though not all of them. The sample holds around 67,000 clones, about 60% seen once. The specimen sequenced was PBMCs. The receptors here all came from a woman between 50 and 59 years old in good health and CMV-seronegative. Each CDR3 is given with its conserved first and last residue. A D gene is named only where the DNA matches it firmly. Size is stated for part of the rows, as once, few or many counts, or as a class when the clone is expanded.

J gene: TRBJ1-4; clone size: .; V gene: TRBV5-1; CDR3 length: 13; D gene: .; CDR3 DNA: TGCGCCGGCAGGTCTGCAACTAATGAAAAACTGTTTTTT; CDR3 protein: CAGRSATNEKLFF
J gene: TRBJ1-4; clone size: .; V gene: TRBV6-5; CDR3 length: 14; D gene: TRBD1; CDR3 DNA: TGTGCCAGCAGTTGGAGGGGGCGGAATGAAAAACTGTTTTTT; CDR3 protein: CASSWRGRNEKLFF
J gene: TRBJ2-3; clone size: .; V gene: TRBV2; CDR3 length: 15; D gene: TRBD2; CDR3 DNA: TGTGCCAGCAGCGACTGGGGGGGTTCGACAGATACGCAGTATTTT; CDR3 protein: CASSDWGGSTDTQYF
J gene: TRBJ1-1; clone size: .; V gene: TRBV4-3; CDR3 length: 14; D gene: TRBD1; CDR3 DNA: TGCGCCAGCAGCCGGGACAGTCAGGCAGCTGAAGCTTTCTTT; CDR3 protein: CASSRDSQAAEAFF
J gene: TRBJ1-5; clone size: once; V gene: TRBV7-9; CDR3 length: 14; D gene: .; CDR3 DNA: TGTGCCAGCATCCCACTCGAGAGCAATCAGCCCCAGCATTTT; CDR3 protein: CASIPLESNQPQHF
J gene: TRBJ2-2; clone size: .; V gene: TRBV7-8; CDR3 length: 14; D gene: .; CDR3 DNA: TGTGCCAGCAGCTTAGGGCAGTCCACCGGGGAGCTGTTTTTT; CDR3 protein: CASSLGQSTGELFF
J gene: TRBJ2-6; clone size: .; V gene: TRBV9; CDR3 length: 15; D gene: .; CDR3 DNA: TGTGCCAGCAGCGCTCAGGGGACTGGGGCCAACGTCCTGACTTTC; CDR3 protein: CASSAQGTGANVLTF
J gene: TRBJ2-1; clone size: few; V gene: TRBV5-1; CDR3 length: 15; D gene: TRBD2; CDR3 DNA: TGCGCCAGCAGCTTGGGACTAGCGGAGTACAATGAGCAGTTCTTC; CDR3 protein: CASSLGLAEYNEQFF
J gene: TRBJ1-4; clone size: few; V gene: TRBV30; CDR3 length: 17; D gene: TRBD1; CDR3 DNA: TGTGCCTGGAGCCGGGACAGGGGGCCGCGGGGTAATGAAAAACTGTTTTTT; CDR3 protein: CAWSRDRGPRGNEKLFF
J gene: TRBJ1-1; clone size: once; V gene: TRBV29-1; CDR3 length: 13; D gene: .; CDR3 DNA: TGCAGCGTTGTACGGCAGGCGAACACTGAAGCTTTCTTT; CDR3 protein: CSVVRQANTEAFF
J gene: TRBJ2-2; clone size: once; V gene: TRBV4-1; CDR3 length: 17; D gene: TRBD2; CDR3 DNA: TGCGCCAGCAGTGATGTCGTAGCGGGAGTAAAAACCGGGGAGCTGTTTTTT; CDR3 protein: CASSDVVAGVKTGELFF
J gene: TRBJ2-7; clone size: .; V gene: TRBV15; CDR3 length: 13; D gene: .; CDR3 DNA: TGTGCCACCAGCAGGCAGAGGTCCTACGAGCAGTACTTC; CDR3 protein: CATSRQRSYEQYF
J gene: TRBJ2-7; clone size: .; V gene: TRBV19; CDR3 length: 13; D gene: .; CDR3 DNA: TGTGCCAGTACCGGCAGGGGCGCCTACGAGCAGTACTTC; CDR3 protein: CASTGRGAYEQYF
J gene: TRBJ1-3; clone size: .; V gene: TRBV4-3; CDR3 length: 15; D gene: TRBD1; CDR3 DNA: TGCGCCAGCAGCCAAGATTGGGGACAGAGGACCACCATATATTTT; CDR3 protein: CASSQDWGQRTTIYF
J gene: TRBJ1-4; clone size: .; V gene: TRBV28; CDR3 length: 15; D gene: .; CDR3 DNA: TGTGCCAGCAGTCTACTACAGGGTTCTAATGAAAAACTGTTTTTT; CDR3 protein: CASSLLQGSNEKLFF
J gene: TRBJ1-1; clone size: .; V gene: TRBV7-3; CDR3 length: 16; D gene: TRBD1; CDR3 DNA: TGTGCCAGCAGCTTAGTGGGACAGGGGGCGAACACTGAAGCTTTCTTT; CDR3 protein: CASSLVGQGANTEAFF
J gene: TRBJ2-5; clone size: .; V gene: TRBV5-1; CDR3 length: 15; D gene: TRBD2; CDR3 DNA: TGCGCCAGCAGCTCACTAGCGGGAGTCGGAGAGACCCAGTACTTC; CDR3 protein: CASSSLAGVGETQYF
J gene: TRBJ2-5; clone size: .; V gene: TRBV29-1; CDR3 length: 12; D gene: TRBD1; CDR3 DNA: TGCAGCGGAAGGACAGGGCAGGAGACCCAGTACTTC; CDR3 protein: CSGRTGQETQYF
J gene: TRBJ2-7; clone size: .; V gene: TRBV5-1; CDR3 length: 15; D gene: .; CDR3 DNA: TGCGCCAGCAGCTTAGACGGGAACCCCTCCTACGAGCAGTACTTC; CDR3 protein: CASSLDGNPSYEQYF
J gene: TRBJ1-1; clone size: .; V gene: TRBV27; CDR3 length: 14; D gene: .; CDR3 DNA: TGTGCCAGCAGTTTGGAACGGAGGAACACTGAAGCTTTCTTT; CDR3 protein: CASSLERRNTEAFF
J gene: TRBJ2-7; clone size: .; V gene: TRBV30; CDR3 length: 18; D gene: TRBD2; CDR3 DNA: TGTGCCTGGAGCCCTATAAAATTCCTTACTAGCGGGAGACACGAGCAGTACTTC; CDR3 protein: CAWSPIKFLTSGRHEQYF
J gene: TRBJ2-1; clone size: .; V gene: TRBV20-1; CDR3 length: 11; D gene: .; CDR3 DNA: TGCAGTGCTAGAGGTAGCGCTGAGCAGTTCTTC; CDR3 protein: CSARGSAEQFF
J gene: TRBJ2-5; clone size: .; V gene: TRBV5-1; CDR3 length: 15; D gene: TRBD1; CDR3 DNA: TGCGCCAGCAGCTTGGAAGGGACAGGGGAAGAGACCCAGTACTTC; CDR3 protein: CASSLEGTGEETQYF
J gene: TRBJ1-6; clone size: few; V gene: TRBV7-6; CDR3 length: 15; D gene: TRBD1; CDR3 DNA: TGTGCCAGCAGCCCGGGACAGGGGGCCGATTCACCCCTCCACTTT; CDR3 protein: CASSPGQGADSPLHF
J gene: TRBJ1-1; clone size: .; V gene: TRBV9; CDR3 length: 16; D gene: .; CDR3 DNA: TGTGCCAGCAGCCTAGGGGTTACAGGGCTGAACACTGAAGCTTTCTTT; CDR3 protein: CASSLGVTGLNTEAFF
J gene: TRBJ2-1; clone size: .; V gene: TRBV15; CDR3 length: 16; D gene: TRBD1; CDR3 DNA: TGTGCCACCAGCAGAGGGGGGGACAGGGCTTACAATGAGCAGTTCTTC; CDR3 protein: CATSRGGDRAYNEQFF
J gene: TRBJ1-5; clone size: few; V gene: TRBV5-8; CDR3 length: 15; D gene: TRBD1; CDR3 DNA: TGTGCCAGCAGCTCCCTGGACAGGGTCGGTCAGCCCCAGCATTTT; CDR3 protein: CASSSLDRVGQPQHF
J gene: TRBJ1-2; clone size: few; V gene: TRBV5-5; CDR3 length: 14; D gene: TRBD1; CDR3 DNA: TGTGCCAGCATGGTGGGACAGGGGGTTTATGGCTACACCTTC; CDR3 protein: CASMVGQGVYGYTF
J gene: TRBJ2-7; clone size: .; V gene: TRBV7-9; CDR3 length: 17; D gene: TRBD2; CDR3 DNA: TGTGCCAGCAGCTTAGGAGGGACTAGCGGGAGTTACTACGAGCAGTACTTC; CDR3 protein: CASSLGGTSGSYYEQYF
J gene: TRBJ2-3; clone size: few; V gene: TRBV27; CDR3 length: 13; D gene: .; CDR3 DNA: TGTGCCAGCAACCAGGGAAGGGGTGATACGCAGTATTTT; CDR3 protein: CASNQGRGDTQYF
J gene: TRBJ2-3; clone size: .; V gene: TRBV25-1; CDR3 length: 14; D gene: TRBD2; CDR3 DNA: TGTGCCAGCAGTTCTCCTGGGGAGGGTGATACGCAGTATTTT; CDR3 protein: CASSSPGEGDTQYF
J gene: TRBJ1-2; clone size: .; V gene: TRBV6-5; CDR3 length: 12; D gene: TRBD1; CDR3 DNA: TGTGCCAGCAGTTACAGGGGGCAAGGCTACACCTTC; CDR3 protein: CASSYRGQGYTF
J gene: TRBJ2-1; clone size: .; V gene: TRBV9; CDR3 length: 15; D gene: .; CDR3 DNA: TGTACCAGCAGCGTATCGGGAGCTATTTCGGGTGAGCAGTTCTTC; CDR3 protein: CTSSVSGAISGEQFF
J gene: TRBJ2-3; clone size: .; V gene: TRBV7-2; CDR3 length: 15; D gene: TRBD2; CDR3 DNA: TGTGCCAGCACTAATTTAGCGGGGATGAGCGATACGCAGTATTTT; CDR3 protein: CASTNLAGMSDTQYF
J gene: TRBJ2-7; clone size: .; V gene: TRBV5-1; CDR3 length: 15; D gene: .; CDR3 DNA: TGCGCCAGCAGCCCAATAGAAACAGGGACAAATGAGCAGTACTTC; CDR3 protein: CASSPIETGTNEQYF
J gene: TRBJ2-2; clone size: .; V gene: TRBV5-4; CDR3 length: 16; D gene: TRBD2; CDR3 DNA: TGTGCCAGCAGCTTCGGAGGGAGGGCCGGCACCGGGGAGCTGTTTTTT; CDR3 protein: CASSFGGRAGTGELFF
J gene: TRBJ1-5; clone size: once; V gene: TRBV10-3; CDR3 length: 13; D gene: .; CDR3 DNA: TGTGCCACGACTGAAGGGGGTAGGCAGCCCCAGCATTTT; CDR3 protein: CATTEGGRQPQHF
J gene: TRBJ2-3; clone size: .; V gene: TRBV5-1; CDR3 length: 17; D gene: TRBD2; CDR3 DNA: TGCGCCAGCAGCTTTCGGACTAGCGGGAGAAGGTCAGATACGCAGTATTTT; CDR3 protein: CASSFRTSGRRSDTQYF
J gene: TRBJ2-7; clone size: .; V gene: TRBV6-5; CDR3 length: 15; D gene: TRBD1; CDR3 DNA: TGTGCCAGCAGTCGCCCCGGGACAGGGCCCCTCGAGCAGTACTTC; CDR3 protein: CASSRPGTGPLEQYF
J gene: TRBJ1-3; clone size: .; V gene: TRBV27; CDR3 length: 16; D gene: .; CDR3 DNA: TGTGCCAGCAGTCCTACAGGACACGTCTCTGGAAACACCATATATTTT; CDR3 protein: CASSPTGHVSGNTIYF
J gene: TRBJ2-3; clone size: medium-sized; V gene: TRBV19; CDR3 length: 13; D gene: .; CDR3 DNA: TGTGCCAGTAGTATGGCTAGTAGTGATACGCAGTATTTT; CDR3 protein: CASSMASSDTQYF
J gene: TRBJ2-7; clone size: few; V gene: TRBV29-1; CDR3 length: 13; D gene: .; CDR3 DNA: TGCAGCGTTGATGGGCAGGGGAGCCACGAGCAGTACTTC; CDR3 protein: CSVDGQGSHEQYF
J gene: TRBJ2-5; clone size: .; V gene: TRBV9; CDR3 length: 15; D gene: TRBD2; CDR3 DNA: TGTGCCAGCAGCGTCGGGCGGGAGCTAGGAGAGACCCAGTACTTC; CDR3 protein: CASSVGRELGETQYF
J gene: TRBJ1-5; clone size: .; V gene: TRBV6-5; CDR3 length: 13; D gene: .; CDR3 DNA: TGTGCCAGCAGTTACGGGGGGGGTCAGCCCCAGCATTTT; CDR3 protein: CASSYGGGQPQHF
J gene: TRBJ2-5; clone size: .; V gene: TRBV30; CDR3 length: 13; D gene: .; CDR3 DNA: TGTGCCTGGAGTCTGGCATTTGGAGAGACCCAGTACTTC; CDR3 protein: CAWSLAFGETQYF
J gene: TRBJ2-5; clone size: .; V gene: TRBV30; CDR3 length: 15; D gene: TRBD2; CDR3 DNA: TGTGCCTGGAGTGTTCTTAGCGGGAGATGGGAGACCCAGTACTTC; CDR3 protein: CAWSVLSGRWETQYF
J gene: TRBJ1-1; clone size: .; V gene: TRBV19; CDR3 length: 14; D gene: TRBD1; CDR3 DNA: TGTGCCAGTACCTGGACAGGGTCGGGGACTGAAGCTTTCTTT; CDR3 protein: CASTWTGSGTEAFF
J gene: TRBJ1-4; clone size: .; V gene: TRBV18; CDR3 length: 18; D gene: TRBD1; CDR3 DNA: TGTGCCAGCTCACCCCGGACAGGGGGCCCCACTAATAATGAAAAACTGTTTTTT; CDR3 protein: CASSPRTGGPTNNEKLFF
J gene: TRBJ1-1; clone size: .; V gene: TRBV5-6; CDR3 length: 14; D gene: .; CDR3 DNA: TGTGCCAGCAGCTTGAACCACTGGAGCGTTCAAGCTTTCTTT; CDR3 protein: CASSLNHWSVQAFF
J gene: TRBJ1-1; clone size: .; V gene: TRBV29-1; CDR3 length: 14; D gene: .; CDR3 DNA: TGCAGCGGTACCTATGAACCGGTTGAGCCTGAAGCTTTCTTT; CDR3 protein: CSGTYEPVEPEAFF
J gene: TRBJ2-7; clone size: .; V gene: TRBV5-4; CDR3 length: 16; D gene: TRBD1; CDR3 DNA: TGTGCCAGCAGCTCCCCTAAGGGGACAGGGGGTTACGAGCAGTACTTC; CDR3 protein: CASSSPKGTGGYEQYF
J gene: TRBJ1-3; clone size: .; V gene: TRBV7-8; CDR3 length: 17; D gene: .; CDR3 DNA: TGTGCCAGCAGCCCCCGTCCTGGCAGTTACTCTGGAAACACCATATATTTT; CDR3 protein: CASSPRPGSYSGNTIYF
J gene: TRBJ2-3; clone size: .; V gene: TRBV5-4; CDR3 length: 14; D gene: TRBD2; CDR3 DNA: TGTGCCAGCAGCTTGGGACTAGCTACAGATACGCAGTATTTT; CDR3 protein: CASSLGLATDTQYF
J gene: TRBJ1-2; clone size: .; V gene: TRBV4-2; CDR3 length: 14; D gene: .; CDR3 DNA: TGTGCCAGCAGCCAAGATACAGGGTTGTATGGCTACACCTTC; CDR3 protein: CASSQDTGLYGYTF
J gene: TRBJ1-2; clone size: .; V gene: TRBV7-9; CDR3 length: 13; D gene: .; CDR3 DNA: TGTGCCAGCAGCTTAGCAGGGGGCTATGGCTACACCTTC; CDR3 protein: CASSLAGGYGYTF
J gene: TRBJ2-7; clone size: .; V gene: TRBV19; CDR3 length: 15; D gene: TRBD2; CDR3 DNA: TGTGCCAGTAGTATGTCAGAGGCGGGGGGCTACGAGCAGTACTTC; CDR3 protein: CASSMSEAGGYEQYF
J gene: TRBJ2-6; clone size: .; V gene: TRBV28; CDR3 length: 14; D gene: .; CDR3 DNA: TGTGCCAGCAGTTCCCGGGCTGGGGCCAACGTCCTGACTTTC; CDR3 protein: CASSSRAGANVLTF